This entry features one T cell receptor (beta chain) sequence. The sample originates from a study of blood T cell repertoires in COVID-19. In the original processing: Amplification of reference gene primers was used by the study to estimate nucleated cell counts. Some clones are missing from TCRdb's copy, which holds only in-frame ones; the method was immunoSEQ multiplex PCR. The V and J calls and clone size were taken over from that table, and D and trimming were inferred from the DNA. The sample consists of 110,000 to 150,000 clones, approximately 78% of them appearing once. V was clipped by 4 bases and J by 8 bases; unmatched bases: 12. Germline V gives CDR1 SGHRS, CDR2 YFSETQ. The CDR3 consists of 15 residues.

The chain is built from TRBV5-1 and TRBJ2-1, with TRBD2 identical over 7 bases. The receptor's source is a woman of 80 years or more with acute or convalescent COVID-19. Sample: peripheral blood. The CDR3 nucleotides read TGCGCCAGCAGCCGTGCCGGGAGGTGGTTGGATGAGCAGTTCTTC. It translates to CASSRAGRWLDEQFF.